A single sample gave rise to the 6 T cell receptor beta chains below, sequenced in a study of Ad26.COV2.S vaccination and SARS-CoV-2 variants. Only in-frame clones appear in the TCRdb table, and some are missing; sequencing was by immunoSEQ multiplex PCR. The sample records 300,000 to 450,000 clones, roughly 81% being singletons. Treatment specified: around 19 received Ad26.COV2.S at low or high dose, single or two shots; about 5 received placebo; per-sample allocation not given. The study sampled participants on day 63 after the first vaccine or placebo injection. The sequences come from peripheral blood, collected in a trial of Ad26.COV2.S vaccine versus placebo. These TCRs come from a person between 18 and 60 years old who received the Ad26.COV2.S COVID-19 vaccine or a placebo.

This chain connects TRBV5-1 to TRBJ2-2; 15 bases match TRBD2. This CDR3 spans 18 amino acids. Germline CDR1 reads SGHRS; CDR2 reads YFSETQ. V was clipped by 3 bases and J by 4 bases; unmatched bases: 7. The CDR3 spells CASSSGLAGGPVTGELFF. The CDR3 bases are TGCGCCAGCAGCTCAGGACTAGCGGGAGGGCCTGTCACCGGGGAGCTGTTTTTT. The whole variable domain, remainder taken from reference TRBV5-1 and TRBJ2-2, is KAGVTQTPRYLIKTRGQQVTLSCSPISGHRSVSWYQQTPGQGLQFLFEYFSETQRNKGNFPGRFSGRQFSNSRSEMNVSTLELGDSALYLCASSSGLAGGPVTGELFFGEGSRLTVL.

About this clone: Additional DNA sequences in this sample encode the identical CDR3. The rearrangement uses TRBV18 and TRBJ2-7; 7 bases are shared with TRBD1. With 0 bases clipped from V and 3 bases from J, the junction kept 5 bases outside the gene matches. Germline-derived CDR1 and CDR2 are KGHSH and LQKENI. This CDR3 has 15 amino acids. CDR3: CASSPPSSGGYEQYF. As DNA, the CDR3 is TGTGCCAGCTCACCACCGTCGTCAGGGGGCTACGAGCAGTACTTC.

V and J are TRBV5-1 and TRBJ1-2, with D hard to call. The germline V and J ends were trimmed by 0 bases and 2 bases, with 8 bases remaining between them. The CDR3 length is 14 residues. Germline V gene lookup returns CDR1 SGHRS and CDR2 YFSETQ. The CDR3 protein is CASSLVGRNYGYTF. The DNA of the CDR3 is TGCGCCAGCAGCTTGGTGGGTCGGAACTATGGCTACACCTTC.

The chain employs TRBV3-1 (or the pseudogene TRBV3-2) and TRBJ1-1; D is undetermined. The CDR3 is made up of 14 amino acids. CDR1 and CDR2 from the germline V gene are LGHDT and YNNKEL (reference sequence). V gave up 2 bases and J gave up 4 bases, with 11 bases separating them. CDR3 nucleotides: TGTGCCAGCAGCCAATCAAGGGCTAGCACTGAAGCTTTCTTT. Translation: CASSQSRASTEAFF.

This chain uses TRBV7-9 with TRBJ1-3; D is undetermined. Germline V CDR1 and CDR2: SEHNR, FQNEAQ (reference sequence). The CDR3 has 16 amino acids. V lost 4 bases, J lost 0 bases, and 13 bases lay in between. CDR3 coding DNA: TGTGCCAGCAGCTCCAAGGGCACCCACTCTGGAAACACCATATATTTT. Translating it yields CASSSKGTHSGNTIYF.

V usage is TRBV28 and J usage is TRBJ2-2; 8 bases align to TRBD1. Trimming cost V 5 bases and J 4 bases; bases outside gene matches: 6. The CDR3 runs to 15 residues. Germline V lookup: CDR1 MDHEN, CDR2 SYDVKM. In DNA form, the CDR3 reads TGTGCCAGCAGTCAAAGGGACAGGCTCACCGGGGAGCTGTTTTTT. It yields the protein CASSQRDRLTGELFF.